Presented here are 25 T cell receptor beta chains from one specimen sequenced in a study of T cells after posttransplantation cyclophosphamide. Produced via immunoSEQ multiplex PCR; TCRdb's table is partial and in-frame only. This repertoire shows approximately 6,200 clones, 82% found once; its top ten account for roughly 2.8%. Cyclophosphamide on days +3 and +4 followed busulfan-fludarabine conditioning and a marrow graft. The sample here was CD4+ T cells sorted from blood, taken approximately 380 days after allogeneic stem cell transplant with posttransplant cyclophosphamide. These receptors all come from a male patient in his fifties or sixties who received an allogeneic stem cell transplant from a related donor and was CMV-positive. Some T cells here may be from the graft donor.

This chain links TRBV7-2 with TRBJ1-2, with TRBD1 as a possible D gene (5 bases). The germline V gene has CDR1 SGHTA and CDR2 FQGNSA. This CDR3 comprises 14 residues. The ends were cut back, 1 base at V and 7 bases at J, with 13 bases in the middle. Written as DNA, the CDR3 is TGTGCCAGCAGCTTAGAAAATTGGGGGGGTGGCTACACCTTC. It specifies CASSLENWGGGYTF.

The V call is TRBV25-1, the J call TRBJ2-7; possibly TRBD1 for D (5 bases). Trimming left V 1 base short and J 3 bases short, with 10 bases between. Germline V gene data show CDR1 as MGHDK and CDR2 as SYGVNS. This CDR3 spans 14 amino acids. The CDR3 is CASSEWGRVYEQYF. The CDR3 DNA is TGTGCCAGCAGTGAATGGGGCAGGGTCTACGAGCAGTACTTC.

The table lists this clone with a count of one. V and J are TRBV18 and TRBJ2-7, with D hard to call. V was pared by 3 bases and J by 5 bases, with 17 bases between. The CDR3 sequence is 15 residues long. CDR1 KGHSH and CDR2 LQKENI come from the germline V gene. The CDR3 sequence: CASSPPAPRNDEQYF. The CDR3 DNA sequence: TGTGCCAGCTCACCCCCGGCCCCTAGGAACGACGAGCAGTACTTC.

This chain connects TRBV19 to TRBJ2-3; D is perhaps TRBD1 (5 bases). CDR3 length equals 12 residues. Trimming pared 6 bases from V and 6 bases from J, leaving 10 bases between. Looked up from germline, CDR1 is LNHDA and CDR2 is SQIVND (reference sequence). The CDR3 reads CASRVGADTQYF. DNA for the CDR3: TGTGCCAGTAGGGTAGGGGCGGATACGCAGTATTTT. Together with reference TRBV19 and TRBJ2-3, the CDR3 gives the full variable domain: DGGITQSPKYLFRKEGQNVTLSCEQNLNHDAMYWYRQDPGQGLRLIYYSQIVNDFQKGDIAEGYSVSREKKESFPLTVTSAQKNPTAFYLCASRVGADTQYFGPGTRLTVL.

In DNA form, the CDR3 reads TGTGCCACCTCACCTCGGTCTGGAAACACCATATATTTT. Protein sequence: CATSPRSGNTIYF. V and J are TRBV15 and TRBJ1-3; D ambiguous. The CDR3 runs 13 residues. The V gene's germline CDR1 is LNHNV and CDR2 YYDKDF (reference sequence). V was shortened by 8 bases and J by 1 base, with 9 bases between the two germline ends.

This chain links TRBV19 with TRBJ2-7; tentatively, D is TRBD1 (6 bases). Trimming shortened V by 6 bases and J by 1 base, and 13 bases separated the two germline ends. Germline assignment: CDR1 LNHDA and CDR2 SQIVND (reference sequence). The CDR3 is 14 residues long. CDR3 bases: TGTGCCAGTAGCCCGAACAGGGTATCCTACGAGCAGTACTTC. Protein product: CASSPNRVSYEQYF.

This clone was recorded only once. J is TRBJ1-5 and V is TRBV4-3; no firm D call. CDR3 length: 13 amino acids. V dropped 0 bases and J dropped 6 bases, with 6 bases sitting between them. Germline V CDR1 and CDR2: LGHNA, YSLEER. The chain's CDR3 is CASSQERSQPQHF. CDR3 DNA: TGCGCCAGCAGCCAAGAGAGGTCTCAGCCCCAGCATTTT.

The CDR3 nucleotides read TGCGCCAGCAGCCAAGTACCATTCAGGGGGGGCAATCAGCCCCAGCATTTT. Translated: CASSQVPFRGGNQPQHF. This chain uses TRBV4-1 with TRBJ1-5; 7 positions agree with TRBD1. The CDR3 is 17 residues long. Germline assignment: CDR1 MGHRA and CDR2 YSYEKL. Trimming removed 1 base from V and 2 bases from J; junction bases left unmatched: 8.

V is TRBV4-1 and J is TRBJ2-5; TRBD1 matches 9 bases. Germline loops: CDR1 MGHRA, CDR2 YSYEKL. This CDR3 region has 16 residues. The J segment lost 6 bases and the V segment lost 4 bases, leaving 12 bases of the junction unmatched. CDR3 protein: CASSRIWDRVQKTQYF. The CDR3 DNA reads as TGCGCCAGCAGCCGGATCTGGGACAGGGTGCAAAAGACCCAGTACTTC.

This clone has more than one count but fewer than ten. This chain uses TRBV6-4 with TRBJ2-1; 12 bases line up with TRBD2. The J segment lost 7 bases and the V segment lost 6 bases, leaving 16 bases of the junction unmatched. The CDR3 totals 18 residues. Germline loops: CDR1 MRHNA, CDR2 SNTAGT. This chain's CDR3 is CASSGTSGRSIRTNEQFF. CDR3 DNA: TGTGCCAGCAGCGGGACTAGCGGGCGGAGCATTCGTACTAATGAGCAGTTCTTC.

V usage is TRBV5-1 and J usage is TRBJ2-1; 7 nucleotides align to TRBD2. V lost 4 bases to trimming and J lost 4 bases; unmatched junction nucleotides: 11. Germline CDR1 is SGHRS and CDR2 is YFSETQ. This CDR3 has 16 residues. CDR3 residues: CASSPRAGVGYNEQFF. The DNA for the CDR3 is TGCGCCAGCAGCCCCAGGGCGGGAGTGGGATACAATGAGCAGTTCTTC.

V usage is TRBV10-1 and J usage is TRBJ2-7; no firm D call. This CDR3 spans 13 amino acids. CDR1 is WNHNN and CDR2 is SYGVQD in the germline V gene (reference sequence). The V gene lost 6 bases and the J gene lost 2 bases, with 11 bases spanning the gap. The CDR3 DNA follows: TGCGCCAGCAGCGACCGGGTAACCTACGAGCAGTACTTC. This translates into CASSDRVTYEQYF.

The CDR3 spells CASSLRGNGPGNTIYF. The CDR3 coding sequence is TGTGCCAGCAGCTTACGAGGGAACGGGCCTGGAAACACCATATATTTT. This chain uses TRBV7-8 with TRBJ1-3, with D unclear. Germline assignment: CDR1 SGHVS and CDR2 FQNEAQ. V lost 2 bases and J lost 2, with 13 bases in between. The CDR3 sequence is 16 residues long.

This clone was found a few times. CDR3 nucleotides: TGTGCCAGCAGCCACCGAGGGACAGGGGGCGATGAGCAGTTCTTC. It specifies CASSHRGTGGDEQFF. V is TRBV14 and J is TRBJ2-1; 12 nucleotides align to TRBD1. Germline CDR1 SGHDN, CDR2 FVKESK. CDR3 length equals 15 residues. Unmatched junction bases numbered 5, after V lost 3 bases and J lost 8 bases.

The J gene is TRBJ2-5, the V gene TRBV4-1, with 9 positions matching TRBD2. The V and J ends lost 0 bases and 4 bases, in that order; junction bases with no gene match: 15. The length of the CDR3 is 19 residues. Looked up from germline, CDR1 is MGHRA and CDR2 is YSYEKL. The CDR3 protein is CASSQDAAGTSGLRETQYF. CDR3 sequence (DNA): TGCGCCAGCAGCCAAGACGCGGCGGGCACTAGCGGGCTTCGAGAGACCCAGTACTTC.

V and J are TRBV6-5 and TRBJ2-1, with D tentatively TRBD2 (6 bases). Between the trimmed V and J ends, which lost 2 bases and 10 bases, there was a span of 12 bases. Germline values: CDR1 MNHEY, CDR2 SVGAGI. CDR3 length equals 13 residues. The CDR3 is CASSYAGFGEQFF. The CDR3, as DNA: TGTGCCAGCAGTTACGCGGGGTTTGGGGAGCAGTTCTTC.

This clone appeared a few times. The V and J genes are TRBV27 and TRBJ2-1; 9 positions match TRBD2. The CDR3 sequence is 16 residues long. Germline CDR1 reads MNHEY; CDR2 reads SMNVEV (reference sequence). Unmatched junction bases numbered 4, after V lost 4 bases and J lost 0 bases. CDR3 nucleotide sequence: TGTGCCAGCAGTTGGGAGCGGGAGGTCTCCTACAATGAGCAGTTCTTC. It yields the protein CASSWEREVSYNEQFF.

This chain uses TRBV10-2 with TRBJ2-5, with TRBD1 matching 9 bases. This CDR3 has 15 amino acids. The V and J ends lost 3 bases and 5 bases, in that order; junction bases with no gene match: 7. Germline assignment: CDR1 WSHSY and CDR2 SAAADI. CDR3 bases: TGCGCCAGCAGTGATGGGGGACAGGGAGGGGAGACCCAGTACTTC. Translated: CASSDGGQGGETQYF.

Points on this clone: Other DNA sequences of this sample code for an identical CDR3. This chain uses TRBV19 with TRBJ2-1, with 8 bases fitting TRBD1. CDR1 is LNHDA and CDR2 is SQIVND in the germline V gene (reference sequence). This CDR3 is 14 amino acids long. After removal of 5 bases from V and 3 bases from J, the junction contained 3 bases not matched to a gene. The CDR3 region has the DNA TGTGCCAGTAGTGGCGGGACAGGCTACAATGAGCAGTTCTTC. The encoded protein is CASSGGTGYNEQFF. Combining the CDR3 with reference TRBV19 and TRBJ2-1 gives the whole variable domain DGGITQSPKYLFRKEGQNVTLSCEQNLNHDAMYWYRQDPGQGLRLIYYSQIVNDFQKGDIAEGYSVSREKKESFPLTVTSAQKNPTAFYLCASSGGTGYNEQFFGPGTRLTVL.

Here the CDR3 DNA reads TGTGCCAGCACAGGGCGAAACACCGGGGAGCTGTTTTTT. Its protein is CASTGRNTGELFF. The V call is TRBV7-8, the J call TRBJ2-2; a weak D match, TRBD1 (5 bases). The CDR3 sequence is 13 residues long. Per germline, CDR1 SGHVS and CDR2 FQNEAQ. Trimming took off 7 bases at V and 2 bases at J, with 8 bases between the two ends.

The DNA of the CDR3 is TGTGCCAGCAGCGGGGCTATTGAAGCTTTCTTT. Translation: CASSGAIEAFF. This chain joins TRBV5-6 and TRBJ1-1; D possibly corresponds to TRBD1 (5 bases). V gave up 4 bases and J gave up 7 bases, with 8 bases separating them. This CDR3 is 11 amino acids long. Germline CDR1 SGHDT, CDR2 YYEEEE. Full variable domain (remainder filled in from reference TRBV5-6 and TRBJ1-1): DAGVTQSPTHLIKTRGQQVTLRCSPKSGHDTVSWYQQALGQGPQFIFQYYEEEERQRGNFPDRFSGHQFPNYSSELNVNALLLGDSALYLCASSGAIEAFFGQGTRLTVV.

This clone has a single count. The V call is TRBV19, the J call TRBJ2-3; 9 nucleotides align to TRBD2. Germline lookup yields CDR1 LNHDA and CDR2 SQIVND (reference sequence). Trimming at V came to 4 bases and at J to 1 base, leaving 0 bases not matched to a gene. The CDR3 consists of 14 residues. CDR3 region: CASSTSGGTDTQYF. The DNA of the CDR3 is TGTGCCAGTAGTACTAGCGGGGGCACAGATACGCAGTATTTT.

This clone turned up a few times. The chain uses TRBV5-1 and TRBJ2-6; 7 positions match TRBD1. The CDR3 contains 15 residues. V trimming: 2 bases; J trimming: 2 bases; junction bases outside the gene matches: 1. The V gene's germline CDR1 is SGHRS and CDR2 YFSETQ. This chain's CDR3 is CASSFGQAGANVLTF. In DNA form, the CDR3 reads TGCGCCAGCAGCTTCGGACAGGCTGGGGCCAACGTCCTGACTTTC.

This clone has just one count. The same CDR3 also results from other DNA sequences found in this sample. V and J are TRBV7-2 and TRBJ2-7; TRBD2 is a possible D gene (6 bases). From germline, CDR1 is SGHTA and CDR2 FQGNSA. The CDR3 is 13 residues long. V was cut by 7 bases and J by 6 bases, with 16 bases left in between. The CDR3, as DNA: TGTGCCAGCAACCAGGTCCCGGAGGGCGAGCAGTACTTC. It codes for CASNQVPEGEQYF.

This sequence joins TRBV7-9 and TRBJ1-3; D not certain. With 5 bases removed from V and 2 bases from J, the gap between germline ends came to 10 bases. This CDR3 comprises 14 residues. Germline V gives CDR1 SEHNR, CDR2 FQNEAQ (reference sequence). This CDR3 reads CASSLRDPGNTIYF. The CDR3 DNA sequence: TGTGCCAGCAGCCTGAGAGATCCTGGAAACACCATATATTTT.